The source of this T cell receptor (beta chain) is a study of cytomegalovirus exposure and HLA in healthy donors. It was with 60 Vbeta and 13 Jbeta primers that the PCR ran. Data came from immunoSEQ multiplex PCR; TCRdb stores just in-frame clones and leaves some out. This table holds 100,000 to 150,000 clones, about 79% found once. CDR1 SNHLY and CDR2 FYNNEI come from the germline V gene. V shed 8 bases and J 10 bases; nucleotides not matched to a gene: 8. CDR3 length: 14 amino acids. The sequenced material came from PBMCs. V is TRBV2 and J is TRBJ1-6, with 10 bases that match TRBD1. The source of this sequence is a man aged 45-65 years in good health and CMV-seronegative. CDR3 in amino acids: CASDKGQGYSPLHF. The CDR3, as DNA: TGTGCCAGCGACAAGGGACAGGGGTACTCACCCCTCCACTTT.